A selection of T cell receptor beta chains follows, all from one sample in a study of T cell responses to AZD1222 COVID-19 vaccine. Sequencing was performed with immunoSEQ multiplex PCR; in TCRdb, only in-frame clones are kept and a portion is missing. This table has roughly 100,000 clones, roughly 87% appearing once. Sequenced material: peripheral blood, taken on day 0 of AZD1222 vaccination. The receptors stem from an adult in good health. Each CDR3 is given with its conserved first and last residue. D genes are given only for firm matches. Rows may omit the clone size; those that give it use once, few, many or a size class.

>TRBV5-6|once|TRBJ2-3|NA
CASSLGRSGTQYF
TGTGCCAGCAGCTTGGGACGCTCGGGTACGCAGTATTTT
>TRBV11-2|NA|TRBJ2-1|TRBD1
CASSQTPGTGNNEQFF
TGTGCCAGCAGTCAGACCCCCGGGACAGGAAACAATGAGCAGTTCTTC
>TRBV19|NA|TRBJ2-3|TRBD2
CASSIAEAGGITDTQYF
TGTGCCAGTAGTATAGCCGAAGCGGGGGGGATCACAGATACGCAGTATTTT
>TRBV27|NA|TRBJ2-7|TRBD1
CASSLGRGQRLYEQYF
TGTGCCAGCAGTTTGGGCAGGGGGCAAAGACTGTACGAGCAGTACTTC
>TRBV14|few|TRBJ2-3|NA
CASSSGLGTQYF
TGTGCCAGCTCCTCTGGCTTGGGTACGCAGTATTTT
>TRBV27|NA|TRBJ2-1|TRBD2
CASRLAASSYNEQFF
TGTGCCAGCCGTCTAGCGGCCAGCTCCTACAATGAGCAGTTCTTC
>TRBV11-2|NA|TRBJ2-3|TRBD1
CASSSWDRDTQYF
TGTGCCAGCAGCTCATGGGACAGGGATACGCAGTATTTT
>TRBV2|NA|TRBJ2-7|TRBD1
CASSYPGQGVKEQYF
TGTGCCAGCAGTTACCCGGGACAGGGGGTAAAAGAGCAGTACTTC
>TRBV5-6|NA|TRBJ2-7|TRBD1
CASSLAETGGNEQYF
TGTGCCAGCAGCTTGGCCGAGACAGGGGGCAATGAGCAGTACTTC
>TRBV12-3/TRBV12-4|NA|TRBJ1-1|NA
CASSSSAQAFF
TGTGCCAGCAGTTCATCGGCACAAGCTTTCTTT
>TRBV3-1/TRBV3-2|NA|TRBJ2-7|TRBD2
CASSQRERTSLSEQYF
TGTGCCAGCAGCCAGCGTGAGAGGACTAGCTTGAGCGAGCAGTACTTC
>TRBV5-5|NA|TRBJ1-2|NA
CASSLANYGYTF
TGTGCCAGCAGCTTGGCCAACTATGGCTACACCTTC
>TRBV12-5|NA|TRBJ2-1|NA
CASGLGAYNEQFF
TGTGCTAGTGGTTTAGGTGCCTACAATGAGCAGTTCTTC
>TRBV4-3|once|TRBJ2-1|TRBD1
CASSQGDRGQNNEQFF
TGCGCCAGCAGCCAGGGCGACAGGGGGCAGAACAATGAGCAGTTCTTC
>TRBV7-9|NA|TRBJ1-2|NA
CASSLAQNYGYTF
TGTGCCAGCAGCTTAGCACAGAACTATGGCTACACCTTC
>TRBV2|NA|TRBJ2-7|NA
CASTQIGGLDSYEQYF
TGTGCCAGCACTCAAATTGGGGGGTTGGACTCCTACGAGCAGTACTTC
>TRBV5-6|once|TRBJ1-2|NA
CASSLVGGSGYTF
TGTGCCAGCAGCCTGGTGGGAGGCAGCGGCTACACCTTC
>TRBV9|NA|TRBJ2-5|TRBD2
CASSVAPSGGLGVETQYF
TGTGCCAGCAGCGTAGCCCCCAGCGGGGGGCTAGGGGTGGAGACCCAGTACTTC
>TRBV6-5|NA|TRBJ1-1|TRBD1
CASSYGQVNTEAFF
TGTGCCAGCAGTTACGGACAGGTGAACACTGAAGCTTTCTTT
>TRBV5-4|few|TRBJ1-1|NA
CASRRDATIYSEAFF
TGTGCCAGCAGACGGGACGCAACCATCTACTCTGAAGCTTTCTTT
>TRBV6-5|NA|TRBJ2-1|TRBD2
CASSRTSGPYNEQFF
TGTGCCAGCAGCCGGACTAGCGGGCCTTACAATGAGCAGTTCTTC
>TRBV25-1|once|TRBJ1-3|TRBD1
CASGGQGGNTIYF
TGTGCCAGCGGCGGACAGGGAGGAAACACCATATATTTT
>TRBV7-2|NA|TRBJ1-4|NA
CASSLRAEFNEKLFF
TGTGCCAGCAGCTTAAGGGCGGAGTTCAATGAAAAACTGTTTTTT
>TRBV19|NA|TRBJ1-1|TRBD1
CASTARQGVSEAFF
TGTGCCAGTACCGCAAGACAGGGTGTCTCTGAAGCTTTCTTT
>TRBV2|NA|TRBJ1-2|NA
CASSEAAWGGYTF
TGTGCCAGCAGTGAGGCTGCGTGGGGGGGCTACACCTTC
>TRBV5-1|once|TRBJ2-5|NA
CASSLGGPEETQYF
TGTGCCAGCAGCTTGGGGGGACCCGAAGAGACCCAGTACTTC
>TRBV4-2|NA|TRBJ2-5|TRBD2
CASSRIAGGQETQYF
TGTGCCAGCAGCCGCATAGCGGGGGGACAAGAGACCCAGTACTTC
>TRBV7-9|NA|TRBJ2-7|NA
CASSPAGKASEQYF
TGTGCCAGCAGCCCCGCAGGGAAAGCTAGCGAGCAGTACTTC
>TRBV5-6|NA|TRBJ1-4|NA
CASSLTGNGEKLFF
TGTGCCAGCAGTCTAACAGGGAATGGGGAAAAACTGTTTTTT
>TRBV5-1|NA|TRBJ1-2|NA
CASSLGPTRGYGYTF
TGCGCCAGCAGCTTGGGTCCCACCCGGGGCTATGGCTACACCTTC
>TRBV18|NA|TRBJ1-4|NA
CASSDPGATNEKLFF
TGTGCCAGCTCAGATCCGGGGGCAACTAATGAAAAACTGTTTTTT
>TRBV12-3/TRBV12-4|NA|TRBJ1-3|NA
CASSLPRGNTIYF
TGTGCCAGCAGCCTCCCTCGTGGAAACACCATATATTTT
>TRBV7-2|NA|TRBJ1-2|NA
CASSRDTQGGYTF
TGTGCCAGCAGCAGGGACACCCAGGGCGGCTACACCTTC
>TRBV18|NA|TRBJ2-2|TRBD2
CASSPLREGNTGELFF
TGTGCCAGCTCACCACTGCGGGAGGGGAACACCGGGGAGCTGTTTTTT
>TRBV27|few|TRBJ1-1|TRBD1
CASRRDRGLNTEALAHPEAFF
TGTGCCAGCAGACGAGACAGGGGCTTGAACACTGAAGCTCTCGCCCACCCTGAAGCTTTCTTT
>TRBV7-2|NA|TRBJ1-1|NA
CASSLVVNTEAFF
TGTGCCAGCAGCTTAGTGGTGAACACTGAAGCTTTCTTT
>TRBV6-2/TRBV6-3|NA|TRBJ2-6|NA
CASSYSSPGTGANVLTF
TGTGCCAGCAGTTACTCGAGTCCGGGTACAGGGGCCAACGTCCTGACTTTC
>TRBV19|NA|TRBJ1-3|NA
CASSRGALSGNTIYF
TGTGCCAGTAGCAGAGGGGCCCTCTCTGGAAACACCATATATTTT
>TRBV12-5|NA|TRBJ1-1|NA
CASGMDSNTEAFF
TGTGCTAGTGGTATGGACAGTAACACTGAAGCTTTCTTT
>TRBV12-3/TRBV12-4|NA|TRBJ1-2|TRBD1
CASTEGAYGYTF
TGTGCCAGCACGGAGGGGGCCTATGGCTACACCTTC
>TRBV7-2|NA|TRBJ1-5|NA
CASSLGGAAGNQPQHF
TGTGCCAGCAGCTTAGGGGGGGCGGCAGGCAATCAGCCCCAGCATTTT
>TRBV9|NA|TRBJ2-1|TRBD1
CASSVTGAYNEQFF
TGTGCCAGCAGCGTTACAGGGGCGTACAATGAGCAGTTCTTC
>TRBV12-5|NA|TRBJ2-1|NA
CASGLRSQDEQFF
TGTGCTAGTGGTTTACGCAGTCAGGATGAGCAGTTCTTC
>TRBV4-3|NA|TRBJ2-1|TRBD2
CASSQDLVGGAYNEQFF
TGCGCCAGCAGCCAAGATTTGGTCGGGGGGGCCTACAATGAGCAGTTCTTC
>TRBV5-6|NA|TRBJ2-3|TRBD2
CASSLSFLAGDTSTDTQYF
TGTGCCAGCAGCTTGTCGTTCCTAGCGGGGGATACTAGCACAGATACGCAGTATTTT
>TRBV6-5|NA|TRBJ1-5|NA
CASSYSKDNQPQHF
TGTGCCAGCAGTTACTCGAAGGACAATCAGCCCCAGCATTTT
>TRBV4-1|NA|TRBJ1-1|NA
CASSTNRAPDAFF
TGCGCCAGCAGCACGAACCGGGCGCCCGACGCTTTCTTT
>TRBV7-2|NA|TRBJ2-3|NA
CASSLRGLTDTQYF
TGTGCCAGCAGCTTAAGGGGCCTCACAGATACGCAGTATTTT
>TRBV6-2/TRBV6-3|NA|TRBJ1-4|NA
CASSYPPDAPEEKLFF
TGTGCCAGCAGTTACCCCCCGGACGCCCCCGAGGAAAAACTGTTTTTT
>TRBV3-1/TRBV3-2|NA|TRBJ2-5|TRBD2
CASSQDWGGTQYF
TGTGCCAGCAGCCAAGACTGGGGGGGGACCCAGTACTTC
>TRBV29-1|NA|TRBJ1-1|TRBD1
CSVRDRGGPNTEAFF
TGCAGCGTCCGGGACAGGGGCGGCCCGAACACTGAAGCTTTCTTT
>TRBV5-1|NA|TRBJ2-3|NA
CASSLAGMPDTQYF
TGTGCCAGCAGCTTGGCCGGGATGCCAGATACGCAGTATTTT
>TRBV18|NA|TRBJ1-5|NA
CASSPDGGLDQPQHF
TGTGCCAGCTCACCAGACGGAGGGTTAGATCAGCCCCAGCATTTT